A selection of T cell receptor beta chains follows, all from one sample in a study of T cells after yellow fever vaccination. TCRdb recomputed calls from the 5' RACE reads with MiXCR, one row per CDR3 protein. This repertoire shows 200,000 to 300,000 distinct CDR3 sequences, about 7% found once; its top ten account for approximately 1%. Specimen: CD4+ T cells sorted from PBMCs, collected on the day of the yellow fever booster vaccination. The origin of the receptors is a man aged 25-40 years who received the YFV17D yellow fever vaccine. Both conserved end residues are part of each CDR3. The D gene is left open where the match is weak. Clone size appears in some rows only: once, few, many, or a class for an expanded clone.

>TRBV9|TRBJ2-3|TRBD2|13|few
TGTGCCAGCAGCGATAGCGGGAGGGATACGCAGTATTTT
CASSDSGRDTQYF
>TRBV27|TRBJ2-1|-|13|many
TGTGCCAGCAGTTCATGGAGGGCCGATGAGCAGTTCTTC
CASSSWRADEQFF
>TRBV10-3|TRBJ1-4|TRBD1|13|-
TGTGCCATCAGTCAGGGGGAAAATGAAAAACTGTTTTTT
CAISQGENEKLFF
>TRBV3-1|TRBJ2-1|-|16|few
TGTGCCAGCAGCCCCCCTGGAAACCTCGGACACAATGAGCAGTTCTTC
CASSPPGNLGHNEQFF
>TRBV7-9|TRBJ2-5|TRBD2|17|few
TGTGCCAGCAGCGCCGCCGCCCTAGCGGGGGCCAGGGAGACCCAGTACTTC
CASSAAALAGARETQYF
>TRBV20-1|TRBJ2-4|TRBD2|14|many
TGCAGTGCTAGTGGACTAGCGGGCAAAAACATTCAGTACTTC
CSASGLAGKNIQYF
>TRBV19|TRBJ2-1|TRBD2|15|many
TGTGCCAGTAGCCGGACTAGCGGTTCCTACAATGAGCAGTTCTTC
CASSRTSGSYNEQFF
>TRBV6-1|TRBJ2-5|-|17|few
TGTGCCAGCAGTCTCTTTCGTCTCAGCAAGGAGGAAGAGACCCAGTACTTC
CASSLFRLSKEEETQYF
>TRBV7-6|TRBJ1-2|-|14|few
TGTGCCAGCAGCTTAGCCCACAGCAACTATGGCTACACCTTC
CASSLAHSNYGYTF
>TRBV9|TRBJ2-7|-|14|-
TGTGCCAGCAGCGCTACACCGTCCTCCTACGAGCAGTACTTC
CASSATPSSYEQYF
>TRBV6-2/TRBV6-3|TRBJ1-5|-|14|few
TGTGCCAGCAGTTTGGCTCCTCGGGTGCAGCCCCAGCATTTT
CASSLAPRVQPQHF
>TRBV7-2|TRBJ2-3|-|14|few
TGTGCCAGCAGCTATGCAACGGGAGAAGATACGCAGTATTTT
CASSYATGEDTQYF
>TRBV5-1|TRBJ1-2|TRBD1|16|-
TGCGCCAGCAGCTTGGCGGGACAGCCTTTAAACTATGGCTACACCTTC
CASSLAGQPLNYGYTF
>TRBV5-5|TRBJ1-1|-|13|-
TGTGCCAGCAGCCAGGCCCTAGAGGCTGAAGCTTTCTTT
CASSQALEAEAFF
>TRBV6-5|TRBJ2-7|TRBD2|12|-
TGTGCCAGCAGGCGGGGGGGCTACGAGCAGTACTTC
CASRRGGYEQYF
>TRBV29-1|TRBJ2-1|-|15|many
TGCAGCGCCCGGGGTCCCGAAGGATCCTACAATGAGCAGTTCTTC
CSARGPEGSYNEQFF
>TRBV7-8|TRBJ2-7|TRBD1|15|-
TGTGCCAGCAGCTTAATAGGACAGGGGGTGAGTGAGCAGTACTTC
CASSLIGQGVSEQYF
>TRBV11-2|TRBJ2-7|-|12|-
TGTGCCAGCAGCCCGGGTCTTTTCGAGCAGTACTTC
CASSPGLFEQYF
>TRBV10-3|TRBJ2-1|TRBD2|14|few
TGTGCCATGGGCGGGACTAGCGGGAGAAATGAGCAGTTCTTC
CAMGGTSGRNEQFF
>TRBV19|TRBJ2-5|-|14|-
TGTGCCAGTAGTGCCAGAACTATCCAAGAGACCCAGTACTTC
CASSARTIQETQYF
>TRBV28|TRBJ1-1|-|15|many
TGTGCCAGCAGTCCCCCCGGGACGGTGAACACTGAAGCTTTCTTT
CASSPPGTVNTEAFF
>TRBV12-3/TRBV12-4|TRBJ2-2|TRBD2|17|-
TGTGCCAGCAGTTTAGCGCCCGGGACTAGCGGGAGTGGGGAGCTGTTTTTT
CASSLAPGTSGSGELFF
>TRBV20-1|TRBJ2-1|-|14|many
TGCAGTGCCCCGCTCGACAGACCCTACAATGAGCAGTTCTTC
CSAPLDRPYNEQFF
>TRBV7-9|TRBJ2-5|TRBD2|16|many
TGTGCCAGCAGAGCTCCCCGGGACTATTACGCGGAGACCCAGTACTTC
CASRAPRDYYAETQYF
>TRBV7-2|TRBJ2-2|-|15|many
TGTGCCAGCAGCTCCCGAGCATCGGGCACCGGGGAGCTGTTTTTT
CASSSRASGTGELFF
>TRBV28|TRBJ1-3|-|15|few
TGTGCCAGCAGTTCCGGGGGACCTCCCCGAGTGGCCATATATTTT
CASSSGGPPRVAIYF
>TRBV20-1|TRBJ1-3|-|10|-
TGCACCCCACGTGGAAACACCATATATTTT
CTPRGNTIYF
>TRBV3-1|TRBJ2-3|TRBD2|14|-
TGTGCCAGCAGCAACCTAGCGGCCACAGATACGCAGTATTTT
CASSNLAATDTQYF
>TRBV7-2|TRBJ2-3|TRBD1|12|few
TGTGCCAGCAGCCCGGACAGGGGAACGCAGTATTTT
CASSPDRGTQYF
>TRBV29-1|TRBJ2-3|TRBD1|12|many
TGCAGCGGAGAGGGGGCCACAGATACGCAGTATTTT
CSGEGATDTQYF
>TRBV10-3|TRBJ2-3|TRBD2|17|-
TGTGCCATCAGTGACAGGACTAGCGGTACTAGCACAGATACGCAGTATTTT
CAISDRTSGTSTDTQYF
>TRBV5-1|TRBJ1-1|TRBD1|14|few
TGCGCCAGCAGCCTTTCCGGGACAGGGACTGAAGCTTTCTTT
CASSLSGTGTEAFF
>TRBV29-1|TRBJ2-5|TRBD2|13|-
TGCAGCGGGGGGGGTGTCCAGGGAGAGACCCAGTACTTC
CSGGGVQGETQYF
>TRBV14|TRBJ1-5|-|13|many
TGTGCCAGCAGCCAAGACCGAAATCAGCCCCAGCATTTT
CASSQDRNQPQHF
>TRBV5-1|TRBJ2-1|TRBD2|15|-
TGCGCCAGCAGCCCCCTAGCGGGAGGGTCCAATGAGCAGTTCTTC
CASSPLAGGSNEQFF
>TRBV20-1|TRBJ2-3|TRBD2|15|-
TGCAGTGCCCCCCCCCGCGGGAGGAGAAAAGATACGCAGTATTTT
CSAPPRGRRKDTQYF
>TRBV7-3|TRBJ2-1|TRBD2|16|few
TGTGCCAGCAGCGCTGCGGGAGGGGGTTCCTACAATGAGCAGTTCTTC
CASSAAGGGSYNEQFF
>TRBV6-5|TRBJ1-5|-|13|many
TGTGCCAGCGGCAGGGCCCACAATCAGCCCCAGCATTTT
CASGRAHNQPQHF
>TRBV20-1|TRBJ1-2|TRBD1|16|-
TGCAGTGCTACCGGACAGGGGGCATCATTTAACTATGGCTACACCTTC
CSATGQGASFNYGYTF
>TRBV10-3|TRBJ2-5|TRBD2|18|-
TGTGCCATCAGTTTCCTTGCGTCTGCTGGCGGGAGAACAAAGACCCAGTACTTC
CAISFLASAGGRTKTQYF
>TRBV28|TRBJ2-2|TRBD2|16|many
TGTGCCAGCAGACATAGCGGGAGTCGGGACACCGGGGAGCTGTTTTTT
CASRHSGSRDTGELFF